This entry concerns a single T cell receptor beta chain. The germline gives CDR1 MGHRA, CDR2 YSYEKL. The CDR3 covers 17 residues. V was cut by 3 bases and J by 0 bases, with 16 bases left in between. These data belong to a study of blood T cell repertoires in COVID-19. This table comes from immunoSEQ multiplex PCR, and its TCRdb copy is limited to in-frame clones, with some not included. The table has some 120,000 clones, about 89% seen once. The TCR sequence derives from a man aged 35-49 years with acute or convalescent COVID-19. V is TRBV4-1 and J is TRBJ2-3; possibly TRBD2 for D (6 bases). Specimen: peripheral blood. The CDR3 DNA reads as TGCGCCAGCAGCCAGTTACTAGCTGAAACTAGCACAGATACGCAGTATTTT. Its protein product is CASSQLLAETSTDTQYF.